Detailed here is one TCR beta chain. The protocol was immunoSEQ multiplex PCR, while the TCRdb copy is restricted to in-frame clones and leaves out a portion. The data contain 150,000 to 200,000 clones, 75% to 85% of them singletons. The CDR3 spans 16 residues. The J segment lost 8 bases and the V segment lost 4 bases, leaving 15 bases of the junction unmatched. The germline V gene has CDR1 SGHRS and CDR2 YFSETQ. This record belongs to a study of blood T cell repertoires in COVID-19. Study in general: Nucleic acid was either cDNA or gDNA, and it came from T cells, B-cell-depleted T cells, or PBMCs.

Everyone who took part was roughly 18 to 89 years old, and they came from some 23 US areas. Participants' own reports of clinical history determined their cohort assignment. The V call is TRBV5-1, the J call TRBJ1-2; 9 bases map to TRBD1. Material: PBMCs or T cells enriched from blood (not recorded which). The receptor was isolated from a man in his forties who had recovered from COVID-19. The CDR3 nucleotides are TGCGCCAGCAGCACACCGAACCCCGACAGGGGGGACGGCTACACCTTC. Amino acids: CASSTPNPDRGDGYTF.